The rows below give T cell receptor beta chains drawn from one sample of a study of blood T cell repertoires in COVID-19. The protocol was immunoSEQ multiplex PCR, while the TCRdb copy is restricted to in-frame clones and leaves out a portion. The table lists some 30,000 clones, approximately 85% of them singletons. Sequencing was carried out using peripheral blood. These receptors were collected from a man in his fifties or sixties with active COVID-19. Each CDR3 is given with its conserved first and last residue. D genes are given only for firm matches. Expanded clones get a size class; other rows say once, few or many, or leave the size out.

NA | once | TRBJ2-4 | TRBV18 | CASSPVSLAKNIQYF | TGTGCCAGCTCACCGGTGAGCCTAGCCAAAAACATTCAGTACTTC
TRBD2 | once | TRBJ2-5 | TRBV15 | CATSRGSGGGQETQYF | TGTGCCACCAGCAGAGGGAGCGGGGGGGGGCAAGAGACCCAGTACTTC
NA | NA | TRBJ1-1 | TRBV6-5 | CASRGGPREAFF | TGTGCCAGCAGGGGGGGACCCCGAGAAGCTTTCTTT
TRBD2 | NA | TRBJ2-5 | TRBV13 | CASSLGEGEGYETQYF | TGTGCCAGCAGCTTAGGAGAAGGGGAGGGGTATGAGACCCAGTACTTC
NA | NA | TRBJ2-3 | TRBV11-3 | CASSSRGDTQYF | TGTGCCAGCAGTTCTAGGGGGGATACGCAGTATTTT
TRBD2 | NA | TRBJ2-1 | TRBV25-1 | CASSELNLAGVHGEQFF | TGTGCCAGCAGTGAACTGAACCTAGCGGGAGTTCACGGTGAGCAGTTCTTC
NA | NA | TRBJ2-1 | TRBV19 | CASSIAGSRYNEQFF | TGTGCCAGTAGTATCGCGGGAAGTCGTTACAATGAGCAGTTCTTC
TRBD2 | few | TRBJ2-3 | TRBV4-2 | CASSQELAVVTDTQYF | TGTGCCAGCAGCCAAGAGCTAGCGGTCGTCACAGATACGCAGTATTTT
NA | NA | TRBJ2-1 | TRBV27 | CASSLAGTSYNEQFF | TGTGCCAGCAGTCTTGCCGGGACATCCTACAATGAGCAGTTCTTC
TRBD2 | NA | TRBJ2-1 | TRBV5-6 | CASSFTSGSYNEQFF | TGTGCCAGCAGCTTTACTAGCGGTTCTTACAATGAGCAGTTCTTC
TRBD2 | few | TRBJ2-1 | TRBV10-1 | CASSEFGTSGRNEQFF | TGCGCCAGCAGTGAGTTTGGGACTAGCGGGAGGAATGAGCAGTTCTTC
NA | NA | TRBJ1-5 | TRBV28 | CASSLWGTYQPQHF | TGTGCCAGCAGTTTGTGGGGGACTTATCAGCCCCAGCATTTT
TRBD2 | NA | TRBJ2-1 | TRBV14 | CASSQDLVAGGLNEQFF | TGTGCCAGCAGCCAAGATCTCGTGGCGGGAGGGCTCAATGAGCAGTTCTTC
TRBD1 | once | TRBJ1-6 | TRBV10-1 | CASSGQGASPLHF | TGCGCCAGCAGTGGACAGGGCGCCTCTCCCCTCCACTTT
TRBD1 | NA | TRBJ1-5 | TRBV10-3 | CAISSRDSGNQPQHF | TGTGCCATCTCGTCCCGGGACAGCGGCAATCAGCCCCAGCATTTT
TRBD1 | NA | TRBJ1-5 | TRBV7-9 | CASSLGGGYQDQPQHF | TGTGCCAGCAGCCTAGGGGGCGGATATCAGGATCAGCCCCAGCATTTT
TRBD1 | NA | TRBJ1-5 | TRBV6-5 | CASGAGGNQPQHF | TGTGCCAGCGGAGCAGGGGGTAATCAGCCCCAGCATTTT
NA | NA | TRBJ1-1 | TRBV28 | CASSFREGTEAFF | TGTGCCAGCAGTTTCAGGGAAGGGACTGAAGCTTTCTTT
TRBD2 | NA | TRBJ2-7 | TRBV28 | CASSTAGTSTYEQYF | TGTGCCAGCAGTACAGCCGGGACTAGCACCTACGAGCAGTACTTC
TRBD1 | NA | TRBJ2-3 | TRBV24-1 | CATSDRGQGTDTQYF | TGTGCCACCAGTGACCGGGGACAGGGCACAGATACGCAGTATTTT
NA | NA | TRBJ1-1 | TRBV18 | CASSPPGGTGHTNTEAFF | TGTGCCAGCTCACCACCGGGCGGGACCGGTCATACTAACACTGAAGCTTTCTTT
TRBD2 | NA | TRBJ2-1 | TRBV4-1 | CASSQREDYNEQFF | TGCGCCAGCAGCCAGCGGGAGGACTACAATGAGCAGTTCTTC
TRBD2 | NA | TRBJ2-5 | TRBV7-7 | CASSPGTSAETQYF | TGTGCCAGCAGCCCCGGGACTAGCGCAGAGACCCAGTACTTC
NA | NA | TRBJ2-5 | TRBV3-1/TRBV3-2 | CASSQGRGRKTQYF | TGTGCCAGCAGCCAAGGTCGGGGGAGGAAGACCCAGTACTTC
TRBD1 | NA | TRBJ2-7 | TRBV28 | CASSGQGARDFYEQYF | TGTGCCAGCAGTGGACAGGGGGCGCGGGACTTTTACGAGCAGTACTTC
TRBD2 | NA | TRBJ2-7 | TRBV2 | CASRREGQEQYF | TGTGCCAGCCGGCGGGAGGGCCAGGAGCAGTACTTC
TRBD2 | NA | TRBJ2-1 | TRBV5-1 | CASSLGGRAYNEQFF | TGCGCCAGCAGCTTGGGAGGGAGGGCCTACAATGAGCAGTTCTTC
TRBD2 | NA | TRBJ2-1 | TRBV29-1 | CSVGRVLVLAGKSSYNEQFF | TGCAGCGTTGGGCGGGTCCTAGTTCTAGCGGGTAAAAGCTCCTACAATGAGCAGTTCTTC
NA | NA | TRBJ2-7 | TRBV3-1/TRBV3-2 | CASSLLGTSYEQYF | TGTGCCAGCAGCCTCCTGGGCACTAGCTACGAGCAGTACTTC
TRBD2 | NA | TRBJ2-7 | TRBV7-9 | CASSPTERGVQYF | TGTGCCAGCAGCCCGACCGAGCGGGGTGTGCAGTACTTC
NA | NA | TRBJ1-2 | TRBV10-1 | CASSDSPNYGYTF | TGCGCCAGCAGTGATAGCCCGAACTATGGCTACACCTTC
TRBD1 | NA | TRBJ2-3 | TRBV5-8 | CASSSGTGVADTQYF | TGTGCCAGCAGCTCCGGGACAGGGGTTGCAGATACGCAGTATTTT
TRBD2 | NA | TRBJ2-1 | TRBV9 | CASSSAGFNYNEQFF | TGTGCCAGCAGCTCAGCGGGGTTTAACTACAATGAGCAGTTCTTC
TRBD1 | NA | TRBJ2-7 | TRBV28 | CASSSDRGGSYEQYF | TGTGCCAGCAGTTCCGACAGGGGAGGATCCTACGAGCAGTACTTC
NA | NA | TRBJ1-4 | TRBV3-1/TRBV3-2 | CASSGDSEKLFF | TGTGCCAGCAGCGGCGACAGCGAAAAACTGTTTTTT
TRBD2 | NA | TRBJ2-1 | TRBV2 | CASSQQREVTYNEQFF | TGTGCCAGCAGTCAACAGCGGGAGGTAACCTACAATGAGCAGTTCTTC
NA | NA | TRBJ2-7 | TRBV10-1 | CASSERQGIGEQYF | TGCGCCAGCAGTGAGCGGCAGGGAATAGGCGAGCAGTACTTC
NA | NA | TRBJ2-7 | TRBV3-1/TRBV3-2 | CASSQLGEAYEQYF | TGTGCCAGCAGCCAACTGGGGGAGGCCTACGAGCAGTACTTC
NA | NA | TRBJ2-7 | TRBV7-2 | CASSLATYEQYF | TGTGCCAGCAGCTTAGCCACCTACGAGCAGTACTTC
NA | medium-sized | TRBJ2-1 | TRBV2 | CASSGPSNEQFF | TGTGCCAGCAGTGGGCCCAGCAATGAGCAGTTCTTC
TRBD1 | NA | TRBJ1-6 | TRBV10-2 | CASSESGLSWDRGMESPLHF | TGCGCCAGCAGTGAGTCAGGCCTCTCCTGGGACAGGGGAATGGAATCACCCCTCCACTTT